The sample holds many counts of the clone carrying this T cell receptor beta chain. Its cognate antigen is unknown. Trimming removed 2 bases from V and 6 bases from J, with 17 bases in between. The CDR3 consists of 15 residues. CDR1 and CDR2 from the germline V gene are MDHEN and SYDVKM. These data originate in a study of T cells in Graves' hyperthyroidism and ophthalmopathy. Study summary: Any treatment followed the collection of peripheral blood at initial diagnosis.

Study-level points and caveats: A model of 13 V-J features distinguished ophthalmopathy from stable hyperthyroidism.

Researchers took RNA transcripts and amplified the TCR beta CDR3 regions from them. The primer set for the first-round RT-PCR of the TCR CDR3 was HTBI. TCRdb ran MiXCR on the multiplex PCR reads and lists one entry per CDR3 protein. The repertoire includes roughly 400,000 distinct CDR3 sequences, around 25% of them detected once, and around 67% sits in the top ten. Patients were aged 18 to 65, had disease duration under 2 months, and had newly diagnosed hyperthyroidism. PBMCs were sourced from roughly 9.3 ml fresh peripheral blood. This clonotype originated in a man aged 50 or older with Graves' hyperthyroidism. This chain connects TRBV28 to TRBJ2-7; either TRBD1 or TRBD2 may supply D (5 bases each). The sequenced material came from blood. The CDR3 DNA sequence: TGTGCCAGCAGTTTAGTGGGACGGAGATTCACCGAGCAGTACTTC. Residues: CASSLVGRRFTEQYF.